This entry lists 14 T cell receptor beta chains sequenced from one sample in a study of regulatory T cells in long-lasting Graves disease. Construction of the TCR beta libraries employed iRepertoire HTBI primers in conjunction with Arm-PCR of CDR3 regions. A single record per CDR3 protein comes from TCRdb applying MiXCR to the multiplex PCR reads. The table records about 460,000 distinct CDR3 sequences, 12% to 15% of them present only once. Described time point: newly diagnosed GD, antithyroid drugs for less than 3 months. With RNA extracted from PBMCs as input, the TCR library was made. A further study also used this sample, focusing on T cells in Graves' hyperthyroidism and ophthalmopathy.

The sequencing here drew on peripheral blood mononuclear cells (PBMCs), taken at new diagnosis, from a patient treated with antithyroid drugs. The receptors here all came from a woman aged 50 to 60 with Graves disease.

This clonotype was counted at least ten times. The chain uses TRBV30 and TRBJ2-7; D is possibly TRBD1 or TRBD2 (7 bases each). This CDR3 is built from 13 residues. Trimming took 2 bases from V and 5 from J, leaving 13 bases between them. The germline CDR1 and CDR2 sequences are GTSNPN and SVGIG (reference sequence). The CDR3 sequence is CAWSKQGRDEQYF. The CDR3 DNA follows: TGTGCCTGGAGTAAACAGGGGAGGGACGAGCAGTACTTC.

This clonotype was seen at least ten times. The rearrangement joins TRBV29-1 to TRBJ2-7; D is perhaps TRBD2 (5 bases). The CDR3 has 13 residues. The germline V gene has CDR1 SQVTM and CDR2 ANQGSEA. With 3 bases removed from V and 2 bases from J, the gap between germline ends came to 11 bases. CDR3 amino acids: CSVEGAATYEQYF. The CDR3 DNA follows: TGCAGCGTTGAGGGAGCCGCAACCTACGAGCAGTACTTC.

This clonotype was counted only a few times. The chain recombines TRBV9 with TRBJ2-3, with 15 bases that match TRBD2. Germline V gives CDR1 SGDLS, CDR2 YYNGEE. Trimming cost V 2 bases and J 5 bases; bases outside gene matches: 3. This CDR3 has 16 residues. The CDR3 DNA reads TGTGCCAGCAGCGTTGGGACTAGCGGGAGGATAGATACGCAGTATTTT. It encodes CASSVGTSGRIDTQYF.

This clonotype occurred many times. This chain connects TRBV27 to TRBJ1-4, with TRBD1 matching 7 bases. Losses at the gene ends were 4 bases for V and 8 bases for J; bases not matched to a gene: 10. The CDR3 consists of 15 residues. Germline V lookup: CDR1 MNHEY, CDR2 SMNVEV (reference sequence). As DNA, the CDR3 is TGTGCCAGCAGTTCTACAGGGGTCGGAGGGGAAAAACTGTTTTTT. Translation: CASSSTGVGGEKLFF.

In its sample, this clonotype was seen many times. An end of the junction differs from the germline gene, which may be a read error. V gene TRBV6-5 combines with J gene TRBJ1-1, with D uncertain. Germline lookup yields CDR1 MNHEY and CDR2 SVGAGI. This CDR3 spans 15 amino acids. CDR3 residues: CASSYPPFGNAEAFF. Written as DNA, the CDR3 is TGTGCCAGCAGTTACCCGCCCTTTGGGAACGCTGAAGCTTTCTTT.

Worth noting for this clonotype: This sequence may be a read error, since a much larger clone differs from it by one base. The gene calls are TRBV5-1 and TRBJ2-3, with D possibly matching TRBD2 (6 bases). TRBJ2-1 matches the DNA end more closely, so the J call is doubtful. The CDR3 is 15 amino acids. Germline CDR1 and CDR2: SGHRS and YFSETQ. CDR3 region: CASSLGGDWNNEQFF. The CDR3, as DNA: TGCGCCAGCAGCTTGGGGGGGGACTGGAACAATGAGCAGTTCTTC.

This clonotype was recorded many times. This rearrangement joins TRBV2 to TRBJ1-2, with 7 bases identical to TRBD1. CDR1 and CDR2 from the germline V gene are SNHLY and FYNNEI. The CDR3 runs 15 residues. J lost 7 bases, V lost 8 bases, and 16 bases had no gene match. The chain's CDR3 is CASSDRVGQRGGYTF. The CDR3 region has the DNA TGTGCCAGCTCCGACAGGGTCGGGCAACGGGGTGGCTACACCTTC.

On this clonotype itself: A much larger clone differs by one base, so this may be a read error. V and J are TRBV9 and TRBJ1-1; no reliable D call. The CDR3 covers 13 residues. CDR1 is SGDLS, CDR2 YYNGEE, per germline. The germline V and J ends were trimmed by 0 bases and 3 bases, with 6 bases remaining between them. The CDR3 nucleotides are TGTGCCAGCAGCGTAGATGGGTACACTGAAGCTTTCTTT. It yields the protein CASSVDGYTEAFF.

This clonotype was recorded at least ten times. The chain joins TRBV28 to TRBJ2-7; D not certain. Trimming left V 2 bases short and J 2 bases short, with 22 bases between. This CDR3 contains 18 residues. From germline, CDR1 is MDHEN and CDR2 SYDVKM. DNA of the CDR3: TGTGCCAGCAGTTTAATTCTTGTGGGATCCGGCGATGCCTACGAGCAGTACTTC. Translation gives CASSLILVGSGDAYEQYF.

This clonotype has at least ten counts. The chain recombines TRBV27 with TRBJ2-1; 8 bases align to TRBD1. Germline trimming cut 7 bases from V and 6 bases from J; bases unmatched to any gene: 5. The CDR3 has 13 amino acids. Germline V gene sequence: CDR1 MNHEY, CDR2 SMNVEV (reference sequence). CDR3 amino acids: CASIGTGLNEQFF. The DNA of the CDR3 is TGTGCCAGCATAGGGACAGGACTCAATGAGCAGTTCTTC.

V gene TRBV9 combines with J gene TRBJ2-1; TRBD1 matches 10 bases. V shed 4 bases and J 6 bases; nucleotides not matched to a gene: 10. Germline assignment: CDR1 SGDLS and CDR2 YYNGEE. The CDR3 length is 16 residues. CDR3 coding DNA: TGTGCCAGCAGCTCCCCCTCGGGGACAGGGGCCAATGAGCAGTTCTTC. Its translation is CASSSPSGTGANEQFF. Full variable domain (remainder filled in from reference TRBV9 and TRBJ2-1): DSGVTQTPKHLITATGQRVTLRCSPRSGDLSVYWYQQSLDQGLQFLIQYYNGEERAKGNILERFSAQQFPDLHSELNLSSLELGDSALYFCASSSPSGTGANEQFFGPGTRLTVL.

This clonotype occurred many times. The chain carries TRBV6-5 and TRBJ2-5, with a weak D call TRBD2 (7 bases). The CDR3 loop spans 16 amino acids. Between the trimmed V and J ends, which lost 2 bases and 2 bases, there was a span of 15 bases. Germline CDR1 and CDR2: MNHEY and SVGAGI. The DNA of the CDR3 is TGTGCCAGCAGTTACCACGGGGGGCAGGGGCAAGAGACCCAGTACTTC. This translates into CASSYHGGQGQETQYF.

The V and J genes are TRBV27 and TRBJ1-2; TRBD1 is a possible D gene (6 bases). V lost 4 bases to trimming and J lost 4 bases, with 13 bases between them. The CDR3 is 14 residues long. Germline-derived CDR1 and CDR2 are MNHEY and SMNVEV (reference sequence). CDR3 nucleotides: TGTGCCAGCAGTTGGAAAGGGGGAAGCTATGGCTACACCTTC. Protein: CASSWKGGSYGYTF.

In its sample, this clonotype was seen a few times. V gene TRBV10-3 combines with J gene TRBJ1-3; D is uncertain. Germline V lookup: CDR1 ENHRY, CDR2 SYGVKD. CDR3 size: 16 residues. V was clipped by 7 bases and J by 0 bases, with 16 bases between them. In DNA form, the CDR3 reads TGTGCCATCACACCAGCTGGTACGGGCTCTGGAAACACCATATATTTT. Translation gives CAITPAGTGSGNTIYF.